These 27 T cell receptor beta chains came from one sample sequenced in a study of T cells in Graves' hyperthyroidism and ophthalmopathy. Researchers took RNA transcripts and amplified the TCR beta CDR3 regions from them. The HTBI set primed first-round TCR CDR3 RT-PCR. Via MiXCR, TCRdb re-called the multiplex PCR reads, giving one row per CDR3 protein. The sample has hundreds of thousands of distinct CDR3 sequences, about 20% seen once. Material for sequencing was blood. These receptors all come from a man aged 35 to 55 with Graves' ophthalmopathy.

V gene TRBV20-1 combines with J gene TRBJ2-1; 10 bases match TRBD2. The length of the CDR3 is 16 residues. The V gene's germline CDR1 is DFQATT and CDR2 SNEGSKA (reference sequence). With 6 bases clipped from V and 5 bases from J, the junction kept 13 bases outside the gene matches. The CDR3 bases are TGCAGTGCCCCTTCATGGAGGACTAGCGGACACAATGAGCAGTTCTTC. It codes for CSAPSWRTSGHNEQFF.

This clonotype has a count of ten or more. This chain uses TRBV28 with TRBJ2-7, with 8 positions matching TRBD2. J gave up 3 bases and V 6 bases, and 10 bases lay outside the gene matches. Looked up from germline, CDR1 is MDHEN and CDR2 is SYDVKM. The CDR3 spans 15 residues. Here the CDR3 reads CASRRAGGDYYEQYF. CDR3 nucleotides: TGTGCCAGCAGGCGGGCGGGAGGAGACTACTACGAGCAGTACTTC.

The genes are TRBV11-2 and TRBJ2-2, with TRBD2 matching over 8 bases. The germline V gene encodes CDR1 SGHAT and CDR2 FQNNGV. V shed 5 bases and J 7 bases; nucleotides not matched to a gene: 12. The CDR3 consists of 16 residues. The CDR3 nucleotides read TGTGCCAGCAGCCAAGAGCGAGCGGGAGCGGGCGGGGAGCTGTTTTTT. This sequence encodes CASSQERAGAGGELFF.

The gene calls are TRBV5-4 and TRBJ2-1; 7 bases line up with TRBD2. CDR3 length equals 15 residues. After removal of 7 bases from V and 0 bases from J, the junction contained 7 bases not matched to a gene. Germline V gene data show CDR1 as SGHNT and CDR2 as YYREEE (reference sequence). The CDR3 sequence: CASGVGGSSYNEQFF. The CDR3 DNA reads TGTGCCAGCGGGGTGGGCGGGAGCTCCTACAATGAGCAGTTCTTC.

The DNA of the CDR3 is TGCGCCAGCAGCTTCCGTCAGTACCAAGAGACCCAGTACTTC. Amino acid sequence: CASSFRQYQETQYF. The rearrangement links TRBV5-1 to TRBJ2-5; no reliable D call. This CDR3 is 14 amino acids long. V lost 2 bases, J lost 0 bases, and 8 bases lay in between. The V gene's germline CDR1 is SGHRS and CDR2 YFSETQ.

This clonotype was counted between two and nine times. The rearrangement uses TRBV9 and TRBJ1-1; D gene ambiguous. Deletions cut 2 bases from V and 5 bases from J, with 10 bases between. The CDR3 is 13 amino acids. Germline V gene lookup returns CDR1 SGDLS and CDR2 YYNGEE. CDR3 DNA: TGTGCCAGCAGCGTCGGGGATGGAACTGAAGCTTTCTTT. Translating gives CASSVGDGTEAFF.

This clonotype has only one observation. Since a much larger clone is just one base distant, this may be a read error. This chain's CDR3 is CASSPGQGRFNGQFF. The CDR3 nucleotides are TGTGCCAGCTCACCCGGACAGGGCCGATTTAATGGGCAGTTCTTC. The chain is built from TRBV18 and TRBJ2-1, with TRBD1 matching over 8 bases. Germline assignment: CDR1 KGHSH and CDR2 LQKENI. This CDR3 region has 15 residues. Looking up the rest from reference TRBV18 and TRBJ2-1 gives the full variable domain: NAGVMQNPRHLVRRRGQEARLRCSPMKGHSHVYWYRQLPEEGLKFMVYLQKENIIDESGMPKERFSAEFPKEGPSILRIQQVVRGDSAAYFCASSPGQGRFNGQFFGPGTRLTVL.

For this clonotype: A much more abundant neighbour one base away suggests this may be a read error. The J gene is TRBJ1-2, the V gene TRBV7-3, with D tentatively TRBD1 (6 bases). V lost 4 bases, J lost 8 bases, and 14 bases lay in between. CDR1 is SGHTA, CDR2 FQGTGA, per germline. The CDR3 length is 13 residues. The CDR3 sequence is CASSSPQGGGYTF. The CDR3 DNA sequence: TGTGCCAGCAGCTCCCCACAGGGTGGCGGCTACACCTTC.

This clonotype was recorded at least ten times. The J gene is TRBJ1-1, the V gene TRBV6-2 or TRBV6-3, with a tentative D call TRBD1 (5 bases). This CDR3 spans 13 amino acids. Germline V gene lookup returns CDR1 MNHEY and CDR2 SVGEGT. V lost 7 bases and J lost 10, with 19 bases in between. The CDR3, as DNA: TGTGCCAGCACCTTCGCAGGGCTCGGCCTAGCTTTCTTT. Its protein is CASTFAGLGLAFF.

The rearrangement uses TRBV20-1 and TRBJ2-1; 14 bases line up with TRBD2. CDR1 is DFQATT and CDR2 is SNEGSKA in the germline V gene (reference sequence). The CDR3 has 16 residues. J lost 9 bases, V lost 3 bases, and 10 bases had no gene match. The CDR3 DNA sequence: TGCAGTGCTAGCGCACGACTAGCGGGGGGGGTCGGTGAGCAGTTCTTC. Its protein is CSASARLAGGVGEQFF.

This clonotype was detected a few times. V is TRBV7-3 and J is TRBJ2-2, with 8 bases fitting TRBD2. From germline, CDR1 is SGHTA and CDR2 FQGTGA. This CDR3 contains 18 residues. V was clipped by 1 base and J by 0 bases; unmatched bases: 7. The CDR3 DNA reads TGTGCCAGCAGCTTAAATTTCGCGCGGGGGGCGAACACCGGGGAGCTGTTTTTT. This codes for CASSLNFARGANTGELFF.

This clonotype was recorded at least ten times. The chain joins TRBV2 to TRBJ2-3; 8 bases agree with TRBD2. Germline CDR1 SNHLY, CDR2 FYNNEI. Trimming removed 3 bases from V and 1 base from J; junction bases left unmatched: 3. CDR3 size: 15 residues. CDR3 sequence: CASSDVGRGTDTQYF. The CDR3, as DNA: TGTGCCAGCAGTGACGTCGGGAGGGGCACAGATACGCAGTATTTT. The full variable domain, in which reference TRBV2 and TRBJ2-3 provide the parts outside the CDR3, is EPEVTQTPSHQVTQMGQEVILRCVPISNHLYFYWYRQILGQKVEFLVSFYNNEISEKSEIFDDQFSVERPDGSNFTLKIRSTKLEDSAMYFCASSDVGRGTDTQYFGPGTRLTVL.

V gene TRBV19 combines with J gene TRBJ2-1; 10 nucleotides match TRBD2. Germline V gene lookup returns CDR1 LNHDA and CDR2 SQIVND (reference sequence). The CDR3 totals 17 residues. Trimming at V came to 5 bases and at J to 4 bases, leaving 11 bases not matched to a gene. CDR3: CASSPSIAGGGYNEQFF. Here the CDR3 DNA reads TGTGCCAGTAGTCCCTCGATAGCGGGAGGCGGGTACAATGAGCAGTTCTTC. Together with reference TRBV19 and TRBJ2-1, the CDR3 gives the full variable domain: DGGITQSPKYLFRKEGQNVTLSCEQNLNHDAMYWYRQDPGQGLRLIYYSQIVNDFQKGDIAEGYSVSREKKESFPLTVTSAQKNPTAFYLCASSPSIAGGGYNEQFFGPGTRLTVL.

This clonotype has just a few counts. CDR3: CASSLLGGGSYNEQFF. Here the CDR3 DNA reads TGTGCCAGCAGCCTCTTGGGCGGGGGCTCTTACAATGAGCAGTTCTTC. The rearrangement uses TRBV3-1 and TRBJ2-1, with a tentative D call TRBD2 (7 bases). The CDR3 loop spans 16 amino acids. Trimming pared 4 bases from V and 4 bases from J, leaving 17 bases between. Germline V lookup: CDR1 LGHDT, CDR2 YNNKEL (reference sequence).

In this sample, this clonotype turned up a few times. The chain's CDR3 is CASSLSSRGPTYNEQFF. The CDR3 coding sequence is TGTGCCAGCAGTTTGTCAAGCAGGGGGCCTACCTACAATGAGCAGTTCTTC. This sequence joins TRBV28 and TRBJ2-1; 8 nucleotides line up with TRBD1. The CDR3 consists of 17 residues. Germline V lookup: CDR1 MDHEN, CDR2 SYDVKM. V shed 3 bases and J 2 bases; nucleotides not matched to a gene: 9.

The rearrangement joins TRBV5-1 to TRBJ1-4, with D unresolved. The CDR3 runs to 15 residues. Trimming stripped 0 bases from V and 1 base from J, with 7 bases between. Germline lookup yields CDR1 SGHRS and CDR2 YFSETQ. The CDR3 spells CASSLAWGTNEKLFF. CDR3 in DNA: TGCGCCAGCAGCTTGGCCTGGGGAACTAATGAAAAACTGTTTTTT.

This clonotype was counted a few times. The DNA for the CDR3 is TGTGCCAGCAGATCGGGACTAGCGGGAGAGACCCAGTACTTC. Its translation is CASRSGLAGETQYF. This sequence joins TRBV27 and TRBJ2-5, with 12 bases identical to TRBD2. Germline V CDR1 and CDR2: MNHEY, SMNVEV (reference sequence). The ends lost 6 bases at V and 4 bases at J; junction bases unmatched: 3. The CDR3 length is 14 residues.

To note about this clonotype: A much bigger clone sits one base away, suggesting this may be a read error. The rearrangement uses TRBV5-1 and TRBJ2-1; D could derive from TRBD1 or TRBD2 (5 bases each). Germline CDR1 SGHRS, CDR2 YFSETQ. CDR3 length: 15 amino acids. Trimming left V 1 base short and J 9 bases short, with 17 bases between. CDR3 nucleotide sequence: TGCGCCAGCAGCTTGAGGGGAGACTATGGGGGTGAGCAGTTCTTC. Encoded protein: CASSLRGDYGGEQFF.

The J gene is TRBJ2-5, the V gene TRBV4-1, with 7 bases matching TRBD2. Germline-derived CDR1 and CDR2 are MGHRA and YSYEKL. V lost 0 bases and J lost 4; bases outside the gene matches: 8. This CDR3 spans 16 amino acids. The CDR3 sequence is CASSQEGGSWRETQYF. CDR3 in DNA: TGCGCCAGCAGCCAAGAGGGCGGGAGTTGGCGAGAGACCCAGTACTTC.

This clonotype was found many times. This chain uses TRBV13 with TRBJ2-7, with 10 nucleotides matching TRBD2. CDR1 and CDR2 from the germline V gene are PRHDT and FYEKMQ (reference sequence). The ends lost 4 bases at V and 4 bases at J; junction bases unmatched: 10. The CDR3 is 16 amino acids. CDR3 sequence: CASSSRLAGKGYEQYF. DNA of the CDR3: TGTGCCAGCAGCTCAAGACTAGCGGGCAAAGGGTACGAGCAGTACTTC. The whole variable domain, remainder taken from reference TRBV13 and TRBJ2-7, is AAGVIQSPRHLIKEKRETATLKCYPIPRHDTVYWYQQGPGQDPQFLISFYEKMQSDKGSIPDRFSAQQFSDYHSELNMSSLELGDSALYFCASSSRLAGKGYEQYFGPGTRLTVT.

This clonotype was seen many times. The chain couples TRBV3-1 to TRBJ1-1, with TRBD1 matching over 8 bases. This CDR3 contains 17 residues. J gave up 0 bases and V 6 bases, and 12 bases lay outside the gene matches. Germline CDR1 is LGHDT and CDR2 is YNNKEL (reference sequence). The CDR3 sequence: CASSPFRGPSMNTEAFF. CDR3 DNA: TGTGCCAGCAGTCCGTTCAGGGGGCCTTCGATGAACACTGAAGCTTTCTTT.

This clonotype was counted many times. The rearrangement links TRBV2 to TRBJ1-1; maybe TRBD1 (5 bases). Germline V gene data show CDR1 as SNHLY and CDR2 as FYNNEI. The CDR3 spans 15 residues. The V end lost 4 bases, the J end lost 2 bases, and 14 bases lay between the germline ends. The CDR3 is CASSVYWTKNTEAFF. The CDR3 region has the DNA TGTGCCAGCAGTGTCTATTGGACAAAAAACACTGAAGCTTTCTTT.

This clonotype was found many times. The chain is built from TRBV7-3 and TRBJ2-5, with D perhaps assigned TRBD1 or TRBD2 (6 bases each). Per germline, CDR1 SGHTA and CDR2 FQGTGA. The CDR3 covers 15 residues. V lost 2 bases to trimming and J lost 2 bases, with 12 bases between them. DNA of the CDR3: TGTGCCAGCAGCTTAGCGGGACACCCACAAGAGACCCAGTACTTC. It codes for CASSLAGHPQETQYF.

This clonotype showed up just a few times. The chain links TRBV10-3 to TRBJ2-6; D is ambiguous. V was pared by 8 bases and J by 2 bases, with 16 bases between. The CDR3 loop spans 16 amino acids. From germline, CDR1 is ENHRY and CDR2 SYGVKD. Here the CDR3 reads CAISVDTVPGANVLTF. CDR3 in DNA: TGTGCCATCTCGGTCGACACGGTACCTGGGGCCAACGTCCTGACTTTC.

This clonotype was observed at least ten times. The gene calls are TRBV30 and TRBJ1-5, with 7 positions matching TRBD1. The CDR3 covers 17 residues. Per the germline V gene, CDR1 is GTSNPN and CDR2 is SVGIG (reference sequence). V dropped 0 bases and J dropped 0; count of bases not matched to a gene: 8. The CDR3 DNA reads TGTGCCTGGAGTGTAGGGCGGACAGGACGTAGCAATCAGCCCCAGCATTTT. Translating gives CAWSVGRTGRSNQPQHF.

At least ten counts were recorded for this clonotype. This chain joins TRBV5-1 and TRBJ1-5; D might be TRBD1 (6 bases). V was trimmed by 4 bases and J by 0 bases, leaving 14 bases between them. Germline V CDR1 and CDR2: SGHRS, YFSETQ. The CDR3 is 16 amino acids. CDR3 in amino acids: CASSPGGQNSNQPQHF. CDR3 nucleotides: TGCGCCAGCAGCCCGGGGGGACAAAATAGCAATCAGCCCCAGCATTTT.

This clonotype was recorded a few times. Its ends do not fully match the called genes, so a read error is possible. The chain is built from TRBV3-1 and TRBJ1-4; tentative D call: TRBD1 (5 bases). CDR1 is LGHDT and CDR2 is YNNKEL in the germline V gene (reference sequence). The CDR3 has 14 residues. As DNA, the CDR3 is TGTGCCAGCAGACAAGGGACTCTTAATGAAAAACTGTTTTTT. It is translated as CASRQGTLNEKLFF.